What follows describes a single T cell receptor (beta chain). The data stem from a study of blood T cell repertoires in COVID-19. Whole-study context: PBMCs, B-cell-depleted T cells, or T cells were the source of the cDNA or gDNA that made up the material.

The CDR3 covers 15 residues. Germline loops: CDR1 SGHRS, CDR2 YFSETQ. V lost 0 bases, J lost 0 bases, and 7 bases lay in between. In the authors' methods: Estimation of nucleated cell counts was performed using reference gene primer amplification. Here immunoSEQ multiplex PCR was the method, and the copy in TCRdb shows in-frame clones only, minus some. That table supplies the V and J calls and clone size; D and trimming were determined from the DNA. The top ten clones hold just under 1% of a sample with some 300,000 clones, over 75% of them seen once. The sequencing input was PBMCs or T cells enriched from blood (not recorded which). The chain is built from TRBV5-1 and TRBJ2-1; D is uncertain. The sequence came from a woman aged 25 to 39 who had recovered from COVID-19. The CDR3 DNA reads TGCGCCAGCAGCTTGGGCCTAGTCTCCTACAATGAGCAGTTCTTC. Residues: CASSLGLVSYNEQFF.